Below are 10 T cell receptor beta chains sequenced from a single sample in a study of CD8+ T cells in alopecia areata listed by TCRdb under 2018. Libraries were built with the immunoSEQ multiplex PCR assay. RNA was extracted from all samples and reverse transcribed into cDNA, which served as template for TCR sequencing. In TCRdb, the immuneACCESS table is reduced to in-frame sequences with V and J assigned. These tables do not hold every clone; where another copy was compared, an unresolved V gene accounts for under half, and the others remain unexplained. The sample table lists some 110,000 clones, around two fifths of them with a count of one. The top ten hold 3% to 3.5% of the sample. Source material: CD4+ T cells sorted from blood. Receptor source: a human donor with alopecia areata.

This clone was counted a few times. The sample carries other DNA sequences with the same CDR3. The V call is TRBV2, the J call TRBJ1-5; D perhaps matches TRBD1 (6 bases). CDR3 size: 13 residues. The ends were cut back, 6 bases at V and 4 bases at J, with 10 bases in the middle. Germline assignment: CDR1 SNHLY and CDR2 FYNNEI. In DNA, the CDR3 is TGTGCCAGCAGATTAACAGGGAATCAGCCCCAGCATTTT. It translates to CASRLTGNQPQHF.

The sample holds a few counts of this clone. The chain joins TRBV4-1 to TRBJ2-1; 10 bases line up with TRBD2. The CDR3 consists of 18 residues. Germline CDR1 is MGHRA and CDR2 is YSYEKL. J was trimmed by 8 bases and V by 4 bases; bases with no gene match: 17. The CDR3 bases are TGCGCCAGCAGCCTTCCGGGAACAAAGCGGGGGGGCGGCGATGAGCAGTTCTTC. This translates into CASSLPGTKRGGGDEQFF.

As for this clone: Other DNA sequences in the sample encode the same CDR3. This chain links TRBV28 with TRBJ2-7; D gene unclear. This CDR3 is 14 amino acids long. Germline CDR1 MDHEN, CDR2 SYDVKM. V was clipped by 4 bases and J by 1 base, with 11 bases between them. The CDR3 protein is CASSSPGRSYEQYF. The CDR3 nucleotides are TGTGCCAGCAGTTCCCCCGGCCGATCCTACGAGCAGTACTTC.

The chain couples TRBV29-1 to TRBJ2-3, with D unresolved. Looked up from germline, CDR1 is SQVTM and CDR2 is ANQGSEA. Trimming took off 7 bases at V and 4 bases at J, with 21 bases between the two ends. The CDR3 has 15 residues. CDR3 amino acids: CSGIPGPARSDTQYF. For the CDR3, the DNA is TGCAGCGGGATCCCCGGACCCGCTCGGTCAGATACGCAGTATTTT.

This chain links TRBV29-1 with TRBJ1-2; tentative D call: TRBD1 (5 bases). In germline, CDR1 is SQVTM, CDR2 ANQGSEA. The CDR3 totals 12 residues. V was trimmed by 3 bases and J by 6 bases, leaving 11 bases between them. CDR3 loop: CSVDGQGDGYTF. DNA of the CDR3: TGCAGCGTTGATGGCCAGGGCGATGGCTACACCTTC.

The CDR3 here is CASRAQGGVSAPQYF. The DNA of the CDR3 is TGTGCCAGCAGAGCACAGGGGGGCGTGTCGGCCCCGCAGTATTTT. The V call is TRBV28, the J call TRBJ2-3, with 8 bases identical to TRBD1. This CDR3 comprises 15 residues. Per germline, CDR1 MDHEN and CDR2 SYDVKM. The V segment lost 6 bases and the J segment 10 bases; nucleotides outside the gene matches: 15. Full variable domain (remainder filled in from reference TRBV28 and TRBJ2-3): DVKVTQSSRYLVKRTGEKVFLECVQDMDHENMFWYRQDPGLGLRLIYFSYDVKMKEKGDIPEGYSVSREKKERFSLILESASTNQTSMYLCASRAQGGVSAPQYFGPGTRLTVL.

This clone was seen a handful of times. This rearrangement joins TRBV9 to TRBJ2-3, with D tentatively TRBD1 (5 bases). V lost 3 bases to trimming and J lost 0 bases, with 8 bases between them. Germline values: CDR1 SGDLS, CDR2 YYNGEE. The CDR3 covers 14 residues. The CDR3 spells CASSGGPSTDTQYF. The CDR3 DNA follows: TGTGCCAGCAGCGGGGGCCCTAGCACAGATACGCAGTATTTT.

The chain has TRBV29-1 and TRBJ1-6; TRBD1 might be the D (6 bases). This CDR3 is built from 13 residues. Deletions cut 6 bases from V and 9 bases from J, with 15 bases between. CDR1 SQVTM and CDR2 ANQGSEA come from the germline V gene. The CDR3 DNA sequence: TGCAGCGTCGGGTGGGGGGCTGGTTCACCCCTCCACTTT. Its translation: CSVGWGAGSPLHF.

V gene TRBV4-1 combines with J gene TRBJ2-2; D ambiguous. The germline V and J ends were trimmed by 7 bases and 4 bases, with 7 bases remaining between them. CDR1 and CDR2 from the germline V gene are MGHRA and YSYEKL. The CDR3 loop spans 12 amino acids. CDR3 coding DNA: TGCGCCAGCAACGGTGGCACCGGGGAGCTGTTTTTT. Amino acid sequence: CASNGGTGELFF.

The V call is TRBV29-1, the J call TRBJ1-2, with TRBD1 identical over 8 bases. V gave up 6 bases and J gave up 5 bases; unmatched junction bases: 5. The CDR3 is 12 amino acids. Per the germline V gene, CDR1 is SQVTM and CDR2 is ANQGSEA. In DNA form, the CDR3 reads TGCAGCGTCAATGACAGGGGATATGGCTACACCTTC. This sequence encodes CSVNDRGYGYTF.